The 31 T cell receptor beta chains reported below all come from one sample, sequenced in a study of T cells in Graves' hyperthyroidism and ophthalmopathy. The CDR3 regions of TCR beta were amplified from RNA transcripts. Carried out on the TCR CDR3, a first-round RT-PCR used the HTBI primer set. TCRdb re-analysed the multiplex PCR reads in MiXCR, keeping a single row per CDR3 protein. Among about 53,000 distinct CDR3 sequences listed, roughly 52% were seen once. Material for sequencing was blood. These TCRs come from a woman aged 25 to 39 with Graves' ophthalmopathy.

There are a few counts of this clonotype. The V gene is TRBV3-1, the J gene TRBJ2-1; D is tentatively TRBD1 or TRBD2 (5 bases each). The V and J ends lost 4 bases and 8 bases respectively, with 12 bases between them. The CDR3 is 13 amino acids. The germline CDR1 and CDR2 sequences are LGHDT and YNNKEL (reference sequence). CDR3 residues: CASSRDPGDEQFF. The CDR3 nucleotides are TGTGCCAGCAGCCGGGACCCGGGCGATGAGCAGTTCTTC.

V usage is TRBV7-9 and J usage is TRBJ1-1; perhaps TRBD1 as D (5 bases). There are 15 residues in the CDR3. Germline CDR1 is SEHNR and CDR2 is FQNEAQ (reference sequence). Deletions cut 5 bases from V and 7 bases from J, with 20 bases between. The CDR3 spells CASSPGRWGGNEAFF. DNA of the CDR3: TGTGCCAGCAGCCCGGGACGGTGGGGTGGGAATGAAGCTTTCTTT.

To note about this clonotype: Compared with germline, one end of the junction differs, possibly owing to a read error. The chain employs TRBV7-9 and TRBJ1-1, with a tentative D call TRBD1 (6 bases). Germline CDR1 reads SEHNR; CDR2 reads FQNEAQ (reference sequence). CDR3 length equals 15 residues. The DNA for the CDR3 is TGTGCCAGCAGCTTAGGCAGGGGAGAGAACACTGAAGCTTCCTTT. Translating it yields CASSLGRGENTEASF. Full variable domain (missing parts from reference TRBV7-9 and TRBJ1-1): DTGVSQNPRHKITKRGQNVTFRCDPISEHNRLYWYRQTLGQGPEFLTYFQNEAQLEKSRLLSDRFSAERPKGSFSTLEIQRTEQGDSAMYLCASSLGRGENTEASFGQGTRLTVV.

In its sample, this clonotype was seen many times. The chain combines TRBV6-1 with TRBJ1-4, with no clear D. Trimming removed 6 bases from V and 6 bases from J, with 8 bases in between. This CDR3 has 12 residues. Germline loops: CDR1 MNHNS, CDR2 SASEGT. The CDR3 region has the DNA TGTGCCAGCAGGGGGTGGGATGAAAAACTGTTTTTT. Protein sequence: CASRGWDEKLFF.

The chain is built from TRBV18 and TRBJ2-7, with TRBD1 matching over 8 bases. Germline values: CDR1 KGHSH, CDR2 LQKENI. This CDR3 spans 12 amino acids. CDR3 nucleotides: TGTGCGCGGACAGGGAGCTCCTACGAGCAGTACTTC. Protein product: CARTGSSYEQYF.

There are a few counts of this clonotype. The V and J genes are TRBV10-3 and TRBJ2-7; 8 positions match TRBD1. The CDR3 has 12 residues. Germline assignment: CDR1 ENHRY and CDR2 SYGVKD. V gave up 9 bases and J gave up 4 bases; unmatched junction bases: 5. The DNA of the CDR3 is TGTGCCATAGGACAGGGCCTATACGAGCAGTACTTC. It is translated as CAIGQGLYEQYF.

This clonotype appeared many times. The genes are TRBV7-8 and TRBJ1-2, with D perhaps matching TRBD1 (5 bases). V lost 5 bases and J 0 bases, leaving 19 bases between the germline ends. The germline V gene has CDR1 SGHVS and CDR2 FQNEAQ. The CDR3 has 17 residues. DNA of the CDR3: TGTGCCAGCAGCCGGGCGGGGCACACGGCTTCTAACTATGGCTACACCTTC. Translated, it gives CASSRAGHTASNYGYTF.

This clonotype was recorded many times. Given a much more abundant clone one base away, this may be a read error. This chain connects TRBV7-9 to TRBJ2-1; D remains unclear. This CDR3 has 13 amino acids. With 1 base removed from V and 8 bases from J, the gap between germline ends came to 9 bases. Germline-derived CDR1 and CDR2 are SEHNR and FQNEAQ (reference sequence). CDR3: CASSLGRADEQFF. CDR3 nucleotides: TGTGCCAGCAGCTTAGGCCGAGCCGATGAGCAGTTCTTC.

To note about this clonotype: This is likely a read error, given that the CDR3 carries no conserved phenylalanine or tryptophan at its end. It is unclear where the CDR3 begins or ends on the DNA, so no DNA is shown, and the CDR3 is as TCRdb lists it. The chain carries TRBV6-4 and TRBJ2-3; the table's TRBD2 call for D was not verified on the DNA. Germline values: CDR1 MRHNA, CDR2 SNTAGT. The CDR3 totals 16 residues, both ends included. CDR3: CASSDSLAGEHRYAVV.

The chain recombines TRBV13 with TRBJ1-2; D is perhaps TRBD1 (6 bases). Germline V lookup: CDR1 PRHDT, CDR2 FYEKMQ (reference sequence). Trimming removed 1 base from V and 8 bases from J, with 14 bases in between. The length of the CDR3 is 14 residues. DNA for the CDR3: TGTGCCAGCAGCTTAGATTTAGGTGGGGGCGGCTACACCTTC. Protein: CASSLDLGGGGYTF.

This clonotype was counted between two and nine times. Possible read error: a much larger clone is one base away. The rearrangement links TRBV6-5 to TRBJ2-1; D is unresolved. The CDR3 has 13 amino acids. The V end was cut by 2 bases, the J end by 8 bases, with 10 bases between. In germline, CDR1 is MNHEY, CDR2 SVGAGI. The CDR3 reads CASSYIFSHEQFF. Here the CDR3 DNA reads TGTGCCAGCAGTTACATCTTTTCCCATGAGCAGTTCTTC.

In its sample, this clonotype was seen many times. This chain connects TRBV5-6 to TRBJ1-1; D remains unclear. The length of the CDR3 is 13 residues. Per the germline V gene, CDR1 is SGHDT and CDR2 is YYEEEE. Between the trimmed V and J ends, which lost 4 bases and 3 bases, there was a span of 10 bases. The chain's CDR3 is CASSQRPYTEAFF. CDR3 coding DNA: TGTGCCAGCAGCCAGAGACCGTACACTGAAGCTTTCTTT.

This clonotype was seen a handful of times. The genes are TRBV30 and TRBJ2-1; D unclear. The germline gives CDR1 GTSNPN, CDR2 SVGIG (reference sequence). The CDR3 has 13 residues. The V end lost 1 base, the J end lost 6 bases, and 10 bases lay between the germline ends. CDR3 protein: CAWSANRANEQFF. The CDR3 bases are TGTGCCTGGAGTGCCAATCGGGCCAATGAGCAGTTCTTC.

This clonotype has more than one count but fewer than ten. Possible read error: a much larger clone is one base away. The V and J genes are TRBV12-3 or TRBV12-4 and TRBJ1-5; D ambiguous. CDR3 length: 14 residues. V lost 3 bases and J lost 3, with 9 bases in between. The CDR3 DNA is TGTGCCAGCAGTTTTGAAAATTTCAATCAGCCCCAGCATTTT. The encoded protein is CASSFENFNQPQHF.

This clonotype was seen many times. V gene TRBV11-3 combines with J gene TRBJ2-2; 12 bases agree with TRBD2. The CDR3 has 15 residues. Germline V lookup: CDR1 SGHNT, CDR2 YENEEA. V trimming: 5 bases; J trimming: 5 bases; junction bases outside the gene matches: 3. In nucleotides, the CDR3 is TGTGCCAGCAGCCCCGGGACTAGCGGGACCGGGGAGCTGTTTTTT. Translation gives CASSPGTSGTGELFF.

This chain joins TRBV7-9 and TRBJ2-3; a weak D match, TRBD2 (5 bases). CDR1 and CDR2 from the germline V gene are SEHNR and FQNEAQ (reference sequence). The CDR3 spans 14 residues. V lost 0 bases, J lost 6 bases, and 10 bases lay in between. CDR3 amino acids: CASSLAGDLDTQYF. CDR3 DNA sequence: TGTGCCAGCAGCTTAGCGGGAGATCTGGATACGCAGTATTTT.

This clonotype came up once. The chain couples TRBV20-1 to TRBJ1-5, with 10 bases fitting TRBD1. The CDR3 covers 19 residues. The V segment lost 0 bases and the J segment 1 base; nucleotides outside the gene matches: 12. CDR1 is DFQATT, CDR2 SNEGSKA, per germline (reference sequence). CDR3 protein: CSARDRPGQGRRSNQPQHF. The CDR3 nucleotides read TGCAGTGCTAGAGATCGCCCGGGACAGGGGAGAAGGAGCAATCAGCCCCAGCATTTT.

This clonotype came up many times. The rearrangement links TRBV19 to TRBJ1-1; D unclear. CDR1 is LNHDA and CDR2 is SQIVND in the germline V gene (reference sequence). The CDR3 spans 14 residues. Trimming pared 3 bases from V and 4 bases from J, leaving 12 bases between. CDR3 nucleotide sequence: TGTGCCAGTAGTATCGGAGAGGGTTTCACTGAAGCTTTCTTT. Translated, it gives CASSIGEGFTEAFF.

V usage is TRBV10-3 and J usage is TRBJ1-2; 8 bases map to TRBD1. Germline CDR1 ENHRY, CDR2 SYGVKD. CDR3 length: 12 amino acids. J was trimmed by 7 bases and V by 10 bases; bases with no gene match: 8. The CDR3 sequence is CATETGDFGYTF. The CDR3 DNA follows: TGTGCCACCGAGACAGGGGATTTTGGCTACACCTTC.

This clonotype appeared a few times. V is TRBV9 and J is TRBJ1-1; possibly TRBD1 for D (6 bases). There are 14 residues in the CDR3. V shed 0 bases and J shed 2 bases, with 8 bases lying between them. Looked up from germline, CDR1 is SGDLS and CDR2 is YYNGEE. As DNA, the CDR3 is TGTGCCAGCAGCGTAGAGGGGGAAAACACTGAAGCTTTCTTT. It encodes CASSVEGENTEAFF.

This clonotype was found a few times. This chain uses TRBV18 with TRBJ2-1; perhaps TRBD2 as D (5 bases). The CDR3 is 15 amino acids. Deletions cut 2 bases from V and 7 bases from J, with 15 bases between. Germline-derived CDR1 and CDR2 are KGHSH and LQKENI. CDR3 sequence: CASSPIVSGLNEQFF. CDR3 in DNA: TGTGCCAGCTCACCAATAGTCTCGGGATTGAATGAGCAGTTCTTC.

This clonotype was found a few times. The chain couples TRBV10-2 to TRBJ2-5; 7 bases fit TRBD2. The CDR3 has 17 amino acids. Unmatched junction bases numbered 10, after V lost 2 bases and J lost 1 base. Germline assignment: CDR1 WSHSY and CDR2 SAAADI. The CDR3 DNA is TGCGCCAGCAGTGAGCGCGTCGCGGCGGGAGTCCAAGAGACCCAGTACTTC. It specifies CASSERVAAGVQETQYF.

This clonotype was observed at least ten times. The chain's CDR3 is CASSPPGQHNEQFF. The CDR3 DNA is TGTGCCAGCAGTCCCCCCGGGCAGCACAATGAGCAGTTCTTC. The chain couples TRBV12-3 or TRBV12-4 to TRBJ2-1; D is undetermined. Between the trimmed V and J ends, which lost 5 bases and 5 bases, there was a span of 13 bases. This CDR3 spans 14 amino acids.

The rearrangement links TRBV10-3 to TRBJ2-1; no firm D call. Trimming pared 9 bases from V and 0 bases from J, leaving 9 bases between. Germline-derived CDR1 and CDR2 are ENHRY and SYGVKD. The CDR3 has 13 residues. CDR3 loop: CAIGSLSYNEQFF. CDR3 coding DNA: TGTGCCATAGGTTCACTCTCCTACAATGAGCAGTTCTTC.

About this clonotype: A much larger clone differs by one base, so this may be a read error. The V gene is TRBV28, the J gene TRBJ2-1; 10 nucleotides align to TRBD2. The V gene's germline CDR1 is MDHEN and CDR2 SYDVKM. CDR3 size: 13 residues. The CDR3 bases are TGTGCCGCTACTAGCGGGATCACAAATGAGCGGTTCTTC. Its translation: CAATSGITNERFF.

The V gene is TRBV9, the J gene TRBJ2-1, with TRBD2 matching 12 bases. This CDR3 is 19 amino acids long. Germline loops: CDR1 SGDLS, CDR2 YYNGEE. V shed 4 bases and J 12 bases; nucleotides not matched to a gene: 23. The CDR3, as DNA: TGTGCCAGCAGCACAACCGTTAGACTAGCGGGAGAGTTCGCAGATACGCAGTTCTTC. It translates to CASSTTVRLAGEFADTQFF.

This clonotype has a single count. The chain has TRBV19 and TRBJ1-3, with D uncertain. CDR1 is LNHDA, CDR2 SQIVND, per germline (reference sequence). V was pared by 0 bases and J by 8 bases, with 14 bases between. This CDR3 has 15 amino acids. CDR3 DNA: TGTGCCAGTAGTATAGATCGGGAGAATGGCTACACCATATATTTT. Translating it yields CASSIDRENGYTIYF.

Ten or more counts support this clonotype. V usage is TRBV27 and J usage is TRBJ2-5; TRBD2 matches 10 bases. CDR3 length: 17 residues. Looked up from germline, CDR1 is MNHEY and CDR2 is SMNVEV (reference sequence). J was trimmed by 5 bases and V by 3 bases; bases with no gene match: 12. CDR3: CASSFGASGRGWETQYF. The CDR3 region has the DNA TGTGCCAGCAGTTTTGGGGCTAGCGGGAGAGGATGGGAGACCCAGTACTTC.

This sequence joins TRBV24-1 and TRBJ2-1; 8 bases are shared with TRBD2. This CDR3 contains 14 residues. V shed 3 bases, J shed 8 bases, and the junction held 5 bases outside the gene matches. In germline, CDR1 is KGHDR, CDR2 SFDVKD. CDR3 nucleotides: TGTGCCACCAGTGATAGCGGGAGAAGGGATGAGCAGTTCTTC. It is translated as CATSDSGRRDEQFF.

A remark on this clonotype: With a much larger clone just one base away, this may be a read error. The rearrangement uses TRBV27 and TRBJ1-4, with D unclear. Germline V gene data show CDR1 as MNHEY and CDR2 as SMNVEV (reference sequence). The CDR3 runs to 14 residues. This CDR3 is CASSLGLAKEKLFF. The CDR3 DNA reads as TGTGCCAGCAGTTTGGGGTTGGCTAAAGAAAAACTGTTTTTT. Full variable domain (missing parts from reference TRBV27 and TRBJ1-4): EAQVTQNPRYLITVTGKKLTVTCSQNMNHEYMSWYRQDPGLGLRQIYYSMNVEVTDKGDVPEGYKVSRKEKRNFPLILESPSPNQTSLYFCASSLGLAKEKLFFGSGTQLSVL.

This clonotype occurred many times. V gene TRBV5-8 combines with J gene TRBJ1-2, with D unclear. Germline loops: CDR1 SGHTS, CDR2 YDEGEE. This CDR3 region has 14 residues. The V and J ends lost 0 bases and 1 base respectively, with 7 bases between them. CDR3 in amino acids: CASSLVGDNYGYTF. The CDR3 DNA reads TGTGCCAGCAGCTTGGTTGGCGATAACTATGGCTACACCTTC.